This T cell receptor beta chain originates from a study of shared clonotypes between healthy human individuals. Study-level points and caveats: Few donors restricted represented genetic and exposure-history diversity.

This clone was observed once. The antigen is unknown. V was shortened by 2 bases and J by 7 bases, with 15 bases between the two germline ends. The CDR3 consists of 14 residues. The germline gives CDR1 SGHKS, CDR2 YYEKEE (reference sequence). Profiled with immunoSEQ multiplex PCR; TCRdb holds only in-frame clones, not every one. The sample lists around 1 million clones, roughly 72% occurring once. This chain links TRBV5-5 with TRBJ1-2, with D possibly matching TRBD1 (6 bases). This sequence originates from a young man in good health. Sample: memory CD4+ T cells sorted from blood. Stated subset: CD45RA-negative fraction. The CDR3 coding sequence is TGTGCCAGCAGCTTTACTGCAGGGGAAATTGGCTACACCTTC. As protein: CASSFTAGEIGYTF.